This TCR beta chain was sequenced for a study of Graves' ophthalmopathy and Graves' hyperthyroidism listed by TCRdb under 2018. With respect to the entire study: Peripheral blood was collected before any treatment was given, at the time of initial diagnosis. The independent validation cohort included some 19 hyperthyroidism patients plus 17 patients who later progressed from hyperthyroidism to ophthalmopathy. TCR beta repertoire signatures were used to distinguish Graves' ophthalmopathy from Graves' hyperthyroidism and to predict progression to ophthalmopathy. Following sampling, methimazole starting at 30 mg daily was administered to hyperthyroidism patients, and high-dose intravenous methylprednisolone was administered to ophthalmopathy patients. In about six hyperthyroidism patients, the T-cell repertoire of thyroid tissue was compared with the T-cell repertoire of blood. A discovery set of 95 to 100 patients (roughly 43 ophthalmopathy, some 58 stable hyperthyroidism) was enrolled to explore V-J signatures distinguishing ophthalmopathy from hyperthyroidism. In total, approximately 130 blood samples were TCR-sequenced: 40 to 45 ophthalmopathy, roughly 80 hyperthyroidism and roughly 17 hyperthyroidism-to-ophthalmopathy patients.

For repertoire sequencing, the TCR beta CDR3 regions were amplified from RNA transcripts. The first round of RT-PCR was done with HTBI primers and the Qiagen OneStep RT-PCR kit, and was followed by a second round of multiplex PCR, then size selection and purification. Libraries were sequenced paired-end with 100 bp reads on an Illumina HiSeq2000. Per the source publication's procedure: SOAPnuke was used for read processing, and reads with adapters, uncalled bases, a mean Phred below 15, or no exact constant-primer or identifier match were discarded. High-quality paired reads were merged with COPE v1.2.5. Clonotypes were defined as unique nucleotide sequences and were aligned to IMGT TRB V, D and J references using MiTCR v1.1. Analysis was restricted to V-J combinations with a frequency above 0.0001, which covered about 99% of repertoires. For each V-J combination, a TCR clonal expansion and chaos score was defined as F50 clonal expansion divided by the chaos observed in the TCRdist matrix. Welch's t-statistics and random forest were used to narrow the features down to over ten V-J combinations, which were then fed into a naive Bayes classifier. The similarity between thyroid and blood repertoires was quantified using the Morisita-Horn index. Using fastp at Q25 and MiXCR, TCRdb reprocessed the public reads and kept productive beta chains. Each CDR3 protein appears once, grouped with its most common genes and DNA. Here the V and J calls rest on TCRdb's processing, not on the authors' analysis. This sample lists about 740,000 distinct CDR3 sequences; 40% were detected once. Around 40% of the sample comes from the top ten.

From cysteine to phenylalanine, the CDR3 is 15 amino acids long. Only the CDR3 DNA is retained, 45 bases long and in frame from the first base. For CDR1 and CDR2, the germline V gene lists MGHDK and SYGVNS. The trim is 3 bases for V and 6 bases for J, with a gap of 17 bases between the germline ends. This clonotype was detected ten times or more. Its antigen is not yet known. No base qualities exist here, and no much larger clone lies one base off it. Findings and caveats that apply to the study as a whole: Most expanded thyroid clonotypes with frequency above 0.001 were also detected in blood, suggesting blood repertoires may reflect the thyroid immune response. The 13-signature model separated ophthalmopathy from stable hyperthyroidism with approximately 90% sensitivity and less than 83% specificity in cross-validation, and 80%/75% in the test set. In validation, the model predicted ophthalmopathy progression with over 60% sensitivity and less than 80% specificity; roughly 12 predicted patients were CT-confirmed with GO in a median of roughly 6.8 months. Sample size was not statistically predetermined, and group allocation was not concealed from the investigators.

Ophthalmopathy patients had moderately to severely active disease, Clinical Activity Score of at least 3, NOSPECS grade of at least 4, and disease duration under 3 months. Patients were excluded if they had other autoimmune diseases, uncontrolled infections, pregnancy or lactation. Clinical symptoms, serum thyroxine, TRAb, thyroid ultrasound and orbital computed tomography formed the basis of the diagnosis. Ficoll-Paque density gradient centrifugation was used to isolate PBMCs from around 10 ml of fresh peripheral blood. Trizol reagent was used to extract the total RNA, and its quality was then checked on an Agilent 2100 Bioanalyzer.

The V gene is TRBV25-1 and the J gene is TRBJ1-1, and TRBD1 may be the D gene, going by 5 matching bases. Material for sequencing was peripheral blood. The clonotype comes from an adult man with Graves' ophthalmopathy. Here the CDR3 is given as CASSDNQGSYSEAFF. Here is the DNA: TGTGCCAGCAGTGATAATCAGGGCTCTTATTCTGAAGCTTTCTTT.